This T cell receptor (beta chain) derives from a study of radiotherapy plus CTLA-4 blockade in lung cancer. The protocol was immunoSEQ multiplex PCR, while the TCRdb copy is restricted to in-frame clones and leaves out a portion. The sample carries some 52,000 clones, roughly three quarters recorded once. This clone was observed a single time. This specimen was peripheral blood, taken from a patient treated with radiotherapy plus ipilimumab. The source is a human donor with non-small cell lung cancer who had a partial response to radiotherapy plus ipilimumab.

The CDR3 loop reads CASSTNPYEQYF. The CDR3 coding sequence is TGTGCCAGTAGTACCAATCCCTACGAGCAGTACTTC. The V gene is TRBV19, the J gene TRBJ2-7; D remains ambiguous. The V gene lost 4 bases and the J gene lost 2 bases, with 6 bases spanning the gap. This CDR3 has 12 residues. The germline gives CDR1 LNHDA, CDR2 SQIVND (reference sequence).